What follows are 24 T cell receptor beta chains derived from one specimen sequenced in a study of patients and donors after allogeneic stem cell transplantation. MiXCR was run by TCRdb on the RT-PCR reads, yielding one entry per CDR3 protein. The sample shows under 200,000 distinct CDR3 sequences, 24% of them seen only once. Sample: blood, either unsorted or a sorted T cell fraction (not recorded which). Every receptor here comes from a human donor who was either an allogeneic HSCT recipient or a stem cell or donor lymphocyte infusion donor (not recorded which). It is not recorded whose cells these are; they may come from a transplant donor.

The V and J genes are TRBV20-1 and TRBJ2-7, with 9 bases lining up with TRBD1. After removal of 0 bases from V and 6 bases from J, the junction contained 15 bases not matched to a gene. CDR1 is DFQATT and CDR2 is SNEGSKA in the germline V gene (reference sequence). The CDR3 extends over 17 amino acids. Here the CDR3 reads CSARDPGYRGLGVEQYF. In DNA, the CDR3 is TGCAGTGCTAGAGATCCCGGGTACAGGGGGCTAGGAGTCGAGCAGTACTTC.

In this sample, this clonotype turned up a few times. The rearrangement uses TRBV2 and TRBJ1-2, with D tentatively TRBD1 (5 bases). CDR1 SNHLY and CDR2 FYNNEI come from the germline V gene. Trimming removed 11 bases at V and 7 bases at J, with 14 bases between. This CDR3 spans 11 amino acids. CDR3 bases: TGTGCCTGCGGCAGGGATGGTGGCTACACCTTC. Translated, it gives CACGRDGGYTF.

The chain is built from TRBV12-3 or TRBV12-4 and TRBJ2-4; TRBD2 is a possible D gene (7 bases). The ends were cut back, 5 bases at V and 6 bases at J, with 17 bases in the middle. This CDR3 comprises 15 residues. CDR3 coding DNA: TGTGCCAGCAGTCCTGGGGGGGCCCCCCGAAACATTCAGTACTTC. Translated: CASSPGGAPRNIQYF.

The table lists this clonotype with a count of one. V and J are TRBV7-2 and TRBJ1-2, with 7 bases lining up with TRBD1. The germline V gene has CDR1 SGHTA and CDR2 FQGNSA. The CDR3 loop spans 13 amino acids. Trimming cost V 4 bases and J 6 bases; bases outside gene matches: 5. The CDR3, as DNA: TGTGCCAGCAGCTCAGGGGGGGTCGATGGCTACACCTTC. It encodes CASSSGGVDGYTF. The full variable domain, in which reference TRBV7-2 and TRBJ1-2 provide the parts outside the CDR3, is GAGVSQSPSNKVTEKGKDVELRCDPISGHTALYWYRQSLGQGLEFLIYFQGNSAPDKSGLPSDRFSAERTGGSVSTLTIQRTQQEDSAVYLCASSSGGVDGYTFGSGTRLTVV.

The gene calls are TRBV12-3 or TRBV12-4 and TRBJ1-3; D remains unclear. This CDR3 contains 15 residues. Trimming removed 3 bases from V and 0 bases from J, with 9 bases in between. Here the CDR3 DNA reads TGTGCCAGCAGTTTGTTTTGGGGCTCTGGAAACACCATATATTTT. It encodes CASSLFWGSGNTIYF.

The J gene is TRBJ1-1, the V gene TRBV7-6; D gene uncertain. Trimming stripped 5 bases from V and 1 base from J, with 11 bases between. Germline CDR1 and CDR2: SGHVS and FNYEAQ. This CDR3 region has 14 residues. The CDR3 DNA is TGTGCCAGCAGCCAAAAGGCGGAGAACACTGAAGCTTTCTTT. Translation gives CASSQKAENTEAFF. The whole variable domain, filled in from reference TRBV7-6 and TRBJ1-1, reads GAGVSQSPRYKVTKRGQDVALRCDPISGHVSLYWYRQALGQGPEFLTYFNYEAQQDKSGLPNDRFSAERPEGSISTLTIQRTEQRDSAMYRCASSQKAENTEAFFGQGTRLTVV.

This clonotype has more than one count but fewer than ten. The chain joins TRBV10-3 to TRBJ2-7; D is perhaps TRBD2 (6 bases). This CDR3 spans 15 amino acids. Trimming took 3 bases from V and 4 from J, leaving 16 bases between them. CDR1 and CDR2 from the germline V gene are ENHRY and SYGVKD. DNA of the CDR3: TGTGCCATCAGTGACCGTCTAGCGTCGGGTTACGAGCAGTACTTC. Amino acid sequence: CAISDRLASGYEQYF.

This clonotype was seen a few times. The chain combines TRBV3-1 with TRBJ1-6; tentative D call: TRBD1 (6 bases). Germline-derived CDR1 and CDR2 are LGHDT and YNNKEL (reference sequence). V lost 4 bases to trimming and J lost 0 bases, with 10 bases between them. The CDR3 consists of 16 residues. For the CDR3, the DNA is TGTGCCAGCAGCCTCGACAGGAGCTCCTATAATTCACCCCTCCACTTT. This encodes CASSLDRSSYNSPLHF.

This chain links TRBV5-1 with TRBJ2-7; TRBD2 matches 9 bases. Trimming removed 3 bases from V and 2 bases from J; junction bases left unmatched: 6. Germline CDR1 SGHRS, CDR2 YFSETQ. CDR3 length: 15 residues. CDR3 protein: CASSSSGIGTYEQYF. The CDR3, as DNA: TGCGCCAGCAGCTCTAGCGGGATCGGGACCTACGAGCAGTACTTC.

CDR3: CASSQEWTSADTQYF. The DNA for the CDR3 is TGCGCCAGCAGCCAAGAGTGGACTAGCGCAGATACGCAGTATTTT. This chain links TRBV4-3 with TRBJ2-3, with TRBD2 matching over 9 bases. After removal of 0 bases from V and 4 bases from J, the junction contained 2 bases not matched to a gene. This CDR3 spans 15 amino acids. Germline loops: CDR1 LGHNA, CDR2 YSLEER.

This chain links TRBV11-2 with TRBJ2-1; 9 nucleotides agree with TRBD2. The length of the CDR3 is 16 residues. Germline V gene sequence: CDR1 SGHAT, CDR2 FQNNGV. V shed 5 bases, J shed 4 bases, and the junction held 9 bases outside the gene matches. The CDR3 DNA is TGTGCCAGCAGCGGAAAAGCGGGAGGAACTTACAATGAGCAGTTCTTC. Translation gives CASSGKAGGTYNEQFF.

This chain links TRBV9 with TRBJ2-4; D not certain. This CDR3 region has 17 residues. Trimming stripped 0 bases from V and 0 bases from J, with 13 bases between. Germline-derived CDR1 and CDR2 are SGDLS and YYNGEE. Here the CDR3 reads CASSVEIESLAKNIQYF. In DNA, the CDR3 is TGTGCCAGCAGCGTAGAAATCGAGAGCTTAGCCAAAAACATTCAGTACTTC.

This clonotype came up many times. The CDR3 nucleotides read TGTGCCAGCAGCTTCCCAGGGTACCGGAACACTGAAGCTTTCTTT. Translation: CASSFPGYRNTEAFF. The chain uses TRBV7-2 and TRBJ1-1; possibly TRBD1 for D (5 bases). V dropped 3 bases and J dropped 1 base, with 12 bases sitting between them. Germline CDR1 SGHTA, CDR2 FQGNSA. The CDR3 contains 15 residues.

This chain joins TRBV6-5 and TRBJ2-1; D uncertain. Germline CDR1 reads MNHEY; CDR2 reads SVGAGI. V lost 5 bases and J lost 0, with 5 bases in between. The CDR3 is 13 residues long. CDR3 in DNA: TGTGCCAGCAGTGACGTCTCCTACAATGAGCAGTTCTTC. Protein: CASSDVSYNEQFF.

The chain joins TRBV7-2 to TRBJ2-1; weak D call: TRBD2 (6 bases). The germline CDR1 and CDR2 sequences are SGHTA and FQGNSA. This CDR3 has 16 residues. V dropped 5 bases and J dropped 2 bases, with 16 bases sitting between them. DNA of the CDR3: TGTGCCAGCAGCCCCCGCGGGGTGGTCCCCTACAATGAGCAGTTCTTC. It encodes CASSPRGVVPYNEQFF.

V usage is TRBV20-1 and J usage is TRBJ2-3, with D unresolved. The germline V gene has CDR1 DFQATT and CDR2 SNEGSKA (reference sequence). This CDR3 comprises 12 residues. V shed 3 bases and J shed 2 bases, with 6 bases lying between them. The CDR3 bases are TGCAGTGCTAGGCGTACCACAGATACGCAGTATTTT. Protein: CSARRTTDTQYF.

V usage is TRBV5-1 and J usage is TRBJ2-1; 8 nucleotides line up with TRBD1. The germline V gene encodes CDR1 SGHRS and CDR2 YFSETQ. With V trimmed by 4 bases and J by 3 bases, 9 bases remained unmatched. CDR3 length: 16 residues. The CDR3 nucleotides are TGCGCCAGCAGCGCGCGACAGGGGCCTATCTACAATGAGCAGTTCTTC. As protein: CASSARQGPIYNEQFF.

The chain couples TRBV6-6 to TRBJ2-5; 8 bases are shared with TRBD1. The germline V gene encodes CDR1 MNHNY and CDR2 SVGAGI (reference sequence). J gave up 5 bases and V 2 bases, and 13 bases lay outside the gene matches. The CDR3 is 17 residues long. CDR3 residues: CASSYGGTGRPGETQYF. The DNA of the CDR3 is TGTGCCAGCAGTTACGGAGGGACAGGTAGACCCGGGGAGACCCAGTACTTC.

The chain recombines TRBV9 with TRBJ2-3; 10 bases agree with TRBD2. The germline V gene encodes CDR1 SGDLS and CDR2 YYNGEE. This CDR3 spans 16 amino acids. The V gene end was trimmed by 0 bases and the J gene end by 0 bases; junction bases not matched to a gene: 1. The CDR3 loop is CASSVVLAGSTDTQYF. In DNA, the CDR3 is TGTGCCAGCAGCGTAGTACTAGCGGGGAGCACAGATACGCAGTATTTT.

With regard to this clonotype: This sequence may be a read error, since a much larger clone differs from it by one base. This rearrangement joins TRBV6-6 to TRBJ1-2, with no clear D. Germline V lookup: CDR1 MNHNY, CDR2 SVGAGI (reference sequence). The CDR3 covers 14 residues. V lost 1 base and J lost 6, with 12 bases in between. The CDR3, as DNA: TGTGCCAGCAGTTACTTGGTCAGACCCCATGGCTACACCTTC. It is translated as CASSYLVRPHGYTF.

CDR3: CASTADNSPLHF. The CDR3 DNA sequence: TGTGCCAGTACCGCGGATAATTCACCCCTCCACTTT. This rearrangement joins TRBV19 to TRBJ1-6; unclear D gene. Germline assignment: CDR1 LNHDA and CDR2 SQIVND (reference sequence). Trimming cost V 7 bases and J 5 bases, with 6 bases left between them. The length of the CDR3 is 12 residues.

This clonotype was seen only a few times. The chain employs TRBV12-3 or TRBV12-4 and TRBJ2-1; weak D call: TRBD2 (6 bases). Trimming pared 5 bases from V and 3 bases from J, leaving 14 bases between. The length of the CDR3 is 15 residues. CDR3 region: CASSPPGLHYNEQFF. In DNA, the CDR3 is TGTGCCAGCAGTCCTCCCGGACTACACTACAATGAGCAGTTCTTC.

The V gene is TRBV5-1, the J gene TRBJ2-7; D gene unclear. The V gene's germline CDR1 is SGHRS and CDR2 YFSETQ. The CDR3 contains 16 residues. Trimming removed 0 bases at V and 7 bases at J, with 20 bases between. CDR3 in DNA: TGCGCCAGCAGCTTGGCCGGGCAGCCCTATTTGCTTGAGCAGTACTTC. Translation gives CASSLAGQPYLLEQYF. Variable domain in full (rest from reference TRBV5-1 and TRBJ2-7): KAGVTQTPRYLIKTRGQQVTLSCSPISGHRSVSWYQQTPGQGLQFLFEYFSETQRNKGNFPGRFSGRQFSNSRSEMNVSTLELGDSALYLCASSLAGQPYLLEQYFGPGTRLTVT.

This sequence joins TRBV29-1 and TRBJ1-2; D uncertain. CDR1 and CDR2 (germline): SQVTM, ANQGSEA. The CDR3 totals 12 residues. Trimming left V 4 bases short and J 4 bases short, with 10 bases between. CDR3 sequence: CSVGLGVYGYTF. The CDR3 nucleotides are TGCAGCGTTGGACTTGGCGTCTATGGCTACACCTTC.